This TCR beta chain was captured in a study of blood T cell repertoires in COVID-19. In the study overall: The United States, Italy and Spain supplied acute and convalescent COVID-19 samples. From T cells, B-cell-depleted T cells, or PBMCs came the material, which was cDNA or gDNA.

Method: immunoSEQ multiplex PCR; TCRdb's copy keeps in-frame clones and lacks some. This table has roughly 290,000 clones, about 93% appearing once. CDR3 length: 15 amino acids. Trimming stripped 1 base from V and 7 bases from J, with 13 bases between. Per germline, CDR1 SGHVS and CDR2 FQNEAQ. The TCR sequence derives from a young woman with COVID-19, enrolled during active disease. J is TRBJ1-4 and V is TRBV7-8, with D maybe TRBD1 (6 bases). The specimen was peripheral blood. The CDR3 nucleotides read TGTGCCAGCAGCTTAGGAGGGGGGGAGGGTGAAAAACTGTTTTTT. Translating gives CASSLGGGEGEKLFF.